This T cell receptor (beta chain) was retrieved from a study of radiotherapy plus CTLA-4 blockade in lung cancer. The assay was immunoSEQ multiplex PCR, and TCRdb's table has in-frame clones only and misses some. The table includes just over 60,000 clones, roughly 80% detected once. Per the germline V gene, CDR1 is SGHRS and CDR2 is YFSETQ. The V gene lost 5 bases and the J gene lost 2 bases, with 10 bases spanning the gap. The CDR3 runs to 13 residues. This chain links TRBV5-1 with TRBJ1-2; no clear D gene. This clonotype originated in a human donor with non-small cell lung cancer who had a complete response to radiotherapy plus ipilimumab. The material sequenced was peripheral blood, taken from a patient treated with radiotherapy plus ipilimumab. The CDR3 nucleotides read TGCGCCAGCAGGCCAGCCATCAACTATGGCTACACCTTC. Translating it yields CASRPAINYGYTF.